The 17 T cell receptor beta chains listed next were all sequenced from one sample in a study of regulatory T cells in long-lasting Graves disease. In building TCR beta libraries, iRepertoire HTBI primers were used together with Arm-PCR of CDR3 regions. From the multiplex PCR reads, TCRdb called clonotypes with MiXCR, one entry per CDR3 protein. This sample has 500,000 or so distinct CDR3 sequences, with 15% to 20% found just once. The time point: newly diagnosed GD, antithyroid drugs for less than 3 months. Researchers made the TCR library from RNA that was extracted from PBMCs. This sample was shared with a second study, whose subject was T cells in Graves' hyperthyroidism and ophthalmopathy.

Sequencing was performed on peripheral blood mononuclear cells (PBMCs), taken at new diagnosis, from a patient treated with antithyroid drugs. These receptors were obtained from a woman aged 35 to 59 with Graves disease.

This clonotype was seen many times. The CDR3 loop reads CASSPAGSTDTQYF. DNA for the CDR3: TGTGCCAGCAGCCCGGCGGGGAGCACAGATACGCAGTATTTT. The chain joins TRBV3-1 to TRBJ2-3, with a possible D match to TRBD2 (6 bases). Germline V gene sequence: CDR1 LGHDT, CDR2 YNNKEL (reference sequence). CDR3 length: 14 amino acids. Trimming took 4 bases from V and 0 from J, leaving 8 bases between them.

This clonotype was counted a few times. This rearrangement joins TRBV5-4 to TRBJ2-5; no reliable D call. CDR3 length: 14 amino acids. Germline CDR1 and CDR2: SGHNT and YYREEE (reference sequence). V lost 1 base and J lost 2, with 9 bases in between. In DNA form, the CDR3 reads TGTGCCAGCAGCTTGTCTGTAGATCAAGAGACCCAGTACTTC. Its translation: CASSLSVDQETQYF. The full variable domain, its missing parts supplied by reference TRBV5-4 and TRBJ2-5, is ETGVTQSPTHLIKTRGQQVTLRCSSQSGHNTVSWYQQALGQGPQFIFQYYREEENGRGNFPPRFSGLQFPNYSSELNVNALELDDSALYLCASSLSVDQETQYFGPGTRLLVL.

The CDR3 coding sequence is TGTGCCAGCAGTTACTCGAGTGGCCAGGCTTACTCCTACGAGCAGTACTTC. This translates into CASSYSSGQAYSYEQYF. V is TRBV6-5 and J is TRBJ2-7; D not certain. Germline V gene data show CDR1 as MNHEY and CDR2 as SVGAGI. The CDR3 extends over 17 amino acids. Trimming stripped 0 bases from V and 0 bases from J, with 15 bases between.

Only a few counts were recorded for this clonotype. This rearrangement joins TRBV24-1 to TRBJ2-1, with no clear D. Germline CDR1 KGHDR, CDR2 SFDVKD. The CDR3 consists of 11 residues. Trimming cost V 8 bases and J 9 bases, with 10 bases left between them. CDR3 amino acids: CATIFLGEQFF. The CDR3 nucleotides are TGTGCCACCATCTTCCTCGGTGAGCAGTTCTTC.

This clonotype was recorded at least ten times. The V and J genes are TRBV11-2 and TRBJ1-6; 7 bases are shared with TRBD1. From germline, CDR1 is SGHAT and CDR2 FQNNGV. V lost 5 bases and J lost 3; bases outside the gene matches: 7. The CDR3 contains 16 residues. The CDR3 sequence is CASSTPRQGYNSPLHF. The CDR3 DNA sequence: TGTGCCAGCAGCACCCCACGACAGGGCTATAATTCACCCCTCCACTTT. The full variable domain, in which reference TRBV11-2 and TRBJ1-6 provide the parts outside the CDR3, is EAGVAQSPRYKIIEKRQSVAFWCNPISGHATLYWYQQILGQGPKLLIQFQNNGVVDDSQLPKDRFSAERLKGVDSTLKIQPAKLEDSAVYLCASSTPRQGYNSPLHFGNGTRLTVT.

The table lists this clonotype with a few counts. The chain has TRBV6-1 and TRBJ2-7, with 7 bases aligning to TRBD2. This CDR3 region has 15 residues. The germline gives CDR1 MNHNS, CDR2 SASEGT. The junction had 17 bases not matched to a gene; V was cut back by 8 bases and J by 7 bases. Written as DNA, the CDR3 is TGTGCCAGCCTTACCTCATTGGGAGGGGCGCGGGAGCAGTACTTC. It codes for CASLTSLGGAREQYF.

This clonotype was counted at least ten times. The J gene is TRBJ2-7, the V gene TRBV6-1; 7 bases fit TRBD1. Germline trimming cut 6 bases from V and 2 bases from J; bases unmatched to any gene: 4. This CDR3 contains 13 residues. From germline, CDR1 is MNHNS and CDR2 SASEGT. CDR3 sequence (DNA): TGTGCCAGCAGCCGACAGGGACCCTACGAGCAGTACTTC. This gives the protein CASSRQGPYEQYF.

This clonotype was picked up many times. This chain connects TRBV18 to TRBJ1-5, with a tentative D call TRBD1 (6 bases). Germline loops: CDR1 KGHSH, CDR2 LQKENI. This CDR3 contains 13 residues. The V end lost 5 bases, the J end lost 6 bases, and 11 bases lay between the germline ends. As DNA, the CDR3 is TGTGCCAGCTCATGGGGACATCTTCAGCCCCAGCATTTT. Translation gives CASSWGHLQPQHF. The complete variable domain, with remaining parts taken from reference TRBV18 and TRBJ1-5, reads NAGVMQNPRHLVRRRGQEARLRCSPMKGHSHVYWYRQLPEEGLKFMVYLQKENIIDESGMPKERFSAEFPKEGPSILRIQQVVRGDSAAYFCASSWGHLQPQHFGDGTRLSIL.

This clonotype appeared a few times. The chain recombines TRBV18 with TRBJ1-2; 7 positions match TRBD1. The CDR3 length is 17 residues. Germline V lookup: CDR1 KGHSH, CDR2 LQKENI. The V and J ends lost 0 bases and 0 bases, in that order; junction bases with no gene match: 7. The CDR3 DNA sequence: TGTGCCAGCTCACCACCGGGGGGGACAGCCCCTAACTATGGCTACACCTTC. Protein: CASSPPGGTAPNYGYTF.

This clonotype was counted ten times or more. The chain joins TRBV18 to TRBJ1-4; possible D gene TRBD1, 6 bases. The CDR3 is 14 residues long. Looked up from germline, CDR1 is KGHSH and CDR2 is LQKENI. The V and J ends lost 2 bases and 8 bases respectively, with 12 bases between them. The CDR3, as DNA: TGTGCCAGCTCACCAGGACAGTTGGAGGAAAAACTGTTTTTT. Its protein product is CASSPGQLEEKLFF.

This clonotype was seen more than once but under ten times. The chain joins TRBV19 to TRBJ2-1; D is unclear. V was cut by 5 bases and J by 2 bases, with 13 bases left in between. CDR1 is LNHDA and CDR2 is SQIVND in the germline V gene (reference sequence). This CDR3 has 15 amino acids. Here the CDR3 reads CASSPASTAYNEQFF. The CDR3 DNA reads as TGTGCCAGTAGTCCGGCCTCTACCGCCTACAATGAGCAGTTCTTC.

Here the CDR3 DNA reads TGCAGTGCCGCGAGCTCCTACAATGAGCAGTTCTTC. It is translated as CSAASSYNEQFF. V gene TRBV20-1 combines with J gene TRBJ2-1; D is uncertain. V lost 6 bases and J lost 0, with 6 bases in between. The CDR3 sequence is 12 residues long. From germline, CDR1 is DFQATT and CDR2 SNEGSKA (reference sequence).

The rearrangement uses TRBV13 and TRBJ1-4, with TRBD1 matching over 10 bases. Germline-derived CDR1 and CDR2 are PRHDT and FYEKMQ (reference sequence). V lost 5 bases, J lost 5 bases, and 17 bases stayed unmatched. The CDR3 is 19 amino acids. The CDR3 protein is CASSGGTGARNRGNEKLFF. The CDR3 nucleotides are TGTGCCAGCAGCGGGGGGACAGGGGCCCGCAATCGAGGCAATGAAAAACTGTTTTTT.

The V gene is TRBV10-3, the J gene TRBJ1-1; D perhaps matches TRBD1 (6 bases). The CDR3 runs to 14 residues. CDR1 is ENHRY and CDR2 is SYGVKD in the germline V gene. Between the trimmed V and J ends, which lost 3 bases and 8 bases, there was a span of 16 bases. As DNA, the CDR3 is TGTGCCATCAGTGACCCTACAGGGTCCGTCGAAGCTTTCTTT. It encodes CAISDPTGSVEAFF.

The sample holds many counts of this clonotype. In DNA, the CDR3 is TGTGCCAGCAGACAGGGACTCTTTGTACGTAACTATGGCTACACCTTC. Amino acids: CASRQGLFVRNYGYTF. V gene TRBV6-1 combines with J gene TRBJ1-2, with D possibly TRBD1 on 6 matching bases. Trimming cost V 6 bases and J 1 base, with 18 bases left between them. Looked up from germline, CDR1 is MNHNS and CDR2 is SASEGT. CDR3 length: 16 amino acids.

CDR3 nucleotides: TGTGCCAGCAGTCAGACAATATCGGGAAACACCATATATTTT. This codes for CASSQTISGNTIYF. The chain recombines TRBV6-2 or TRBV6-3 with TRBJ1-3; no clear D. Germline-derived CDR1 and CDR2 are MNHEY and SVGEGT. The CDR3 consists of 14 residues. Trimming left V 5 bases short and J 4 bases short, with 12 bases between.

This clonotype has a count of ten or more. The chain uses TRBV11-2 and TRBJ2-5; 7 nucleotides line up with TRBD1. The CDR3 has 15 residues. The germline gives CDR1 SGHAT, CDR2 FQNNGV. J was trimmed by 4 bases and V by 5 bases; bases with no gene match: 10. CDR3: CASSPSTGIGETQYF. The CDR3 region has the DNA TGTGCCAGCAGCCCCTCGACAGGGATCGGAGAGACCCAGTACTTC.